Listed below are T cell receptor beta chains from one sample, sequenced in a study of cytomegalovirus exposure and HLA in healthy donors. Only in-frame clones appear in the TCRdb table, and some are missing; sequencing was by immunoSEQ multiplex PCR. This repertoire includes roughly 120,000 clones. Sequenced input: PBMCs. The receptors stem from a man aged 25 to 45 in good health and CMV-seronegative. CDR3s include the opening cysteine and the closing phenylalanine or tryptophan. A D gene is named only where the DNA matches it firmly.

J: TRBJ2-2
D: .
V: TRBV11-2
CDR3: CASSPTAGDHTGELFF
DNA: TGTGCCAGCAGCCCGACGGCGGGCGATCACACCGGGGAGCTGTTTTTT

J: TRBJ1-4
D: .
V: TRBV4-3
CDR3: CASSQGSALSWGEKLFF
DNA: TGCGCCAGCAGCCAAGGATCGGCCCTTAGCTGGGGCGAAAAACTGTTTTTT

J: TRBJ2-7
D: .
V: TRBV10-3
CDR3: CAISEDEITGKQYF
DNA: TGTGCCATCAGTGAGGACGAGATAACAGGGAAGCAGTACTTC

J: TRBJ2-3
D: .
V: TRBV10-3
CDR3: CAIRRGASTDTQYF
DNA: TGTGCCATCAGGCGGGGTGCTAGCACAGATACGCAGTATTTT

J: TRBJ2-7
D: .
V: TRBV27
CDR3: CASSLWAGDDYEQYF
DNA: TGTGCCAGCAGTTTATGGGCAGGGGACGACTACGAGCAGTACTTC

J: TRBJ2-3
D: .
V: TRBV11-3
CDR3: CASSSNGYTDTQYF
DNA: TGTGCCAGCAGCTCTAACGGTTACACAGATACGCAGTATTTT

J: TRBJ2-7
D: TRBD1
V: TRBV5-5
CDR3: CASSFTGQGSYEQYF
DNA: TGTGCCAGCAGCTTTACAGGACAGGGCTCCTACGAGCAGTACTTC

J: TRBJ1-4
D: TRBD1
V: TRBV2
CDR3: CASSEGTTGGDEKLFF
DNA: TGTGCCAGCAGTGAAGGGACGACAGGGGGCGATGAAAAACTGTTTTTT

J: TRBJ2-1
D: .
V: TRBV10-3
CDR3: CAISELPAIAAGRNEQFF
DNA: TGTGCCATCAGTGAGTTGCCGGCCATAGCGGCCGGTAGGAATGAGCAGTTCTTC

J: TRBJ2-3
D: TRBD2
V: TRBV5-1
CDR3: CASSLPGLAGGDTQYF
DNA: TGCGCCAGCAGCTTACCCGGACTAGCGGGAGGAGATACGCAGTACTTT

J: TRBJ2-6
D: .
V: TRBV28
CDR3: CASSLLSGRAAGANVLTF
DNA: TGTGCCAGCAGTTTATTGTCTGGGCGTGCTGCTGGGGCCAACGTCCTGACTTTC

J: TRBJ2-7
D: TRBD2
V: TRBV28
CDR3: CASSLGAGSGEQYF
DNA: TGTGCCAGCAGTCTCGGAGCGGGGTCTGGGGAGCAGTACTTC

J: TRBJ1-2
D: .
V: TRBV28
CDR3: CASSRLTSTYGYTF
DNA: TGTGCCAGCAGTCGACTCACCTCAACCTATGGCTACACCTTC

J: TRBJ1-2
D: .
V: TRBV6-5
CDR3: CASTALGGAQGYTF
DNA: TGTGCCAGCACCGCTTTAGGGGGGGCGCAAGGCTACACCTTC

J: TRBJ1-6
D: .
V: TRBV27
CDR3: CASSLMGADSPLHF
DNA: TGTGCCAGCAGTTTAATGGGGGCGGATTCACCCCTCCACTTT

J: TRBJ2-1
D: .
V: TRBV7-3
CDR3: CASSPSREHEQFF
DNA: TGTGCCAGCAGCCCTTCTCGGGAGCATGAGCAGTTCTTC

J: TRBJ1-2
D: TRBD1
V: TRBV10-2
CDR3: CASSLIGTEDGYTF
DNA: TGCGCCAGCAGTTTAATCGGGACAGAGGATGGCTACACCTTC

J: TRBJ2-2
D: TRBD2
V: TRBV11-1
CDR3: CASSRTSGRVNTGELFF
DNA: TGTGCCAGCAGCAGGACTAGCGGGAGGGTTAACACCGGGGAGCTGTTTTTT

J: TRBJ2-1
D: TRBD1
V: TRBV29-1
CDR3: CSVEGEQGDAYNEQFF
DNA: TGCAGCGTTGAAGGGGAACAGGGGGATGCCTACAATGAGCAGTTCTTC

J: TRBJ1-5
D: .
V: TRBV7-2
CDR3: CASSVMDGGYQPQHF
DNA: TGTGCCAGCAGCGTTATGGACGGAGGTTATCAGCCCCAGCATTTT

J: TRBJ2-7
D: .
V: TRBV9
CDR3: CASSVVGGYEQYF
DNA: TGTGCCAGCAGCGTAGTGGGGGGTTACGAGCAGTACTTC

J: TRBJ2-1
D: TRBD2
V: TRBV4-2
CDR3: CASSQVSGIVNNEQFF
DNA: TGTGCCAGCAGCCAAGTCAGCGGGATAGTTAACAATGAGCAGTTCTTC

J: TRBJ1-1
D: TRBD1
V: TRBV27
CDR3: CASSLSGDRSGTEAFF
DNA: TGTGCCAGCAGTTTATCAGGGGACAGATCGGGAACTGAAGCTTTCTTT

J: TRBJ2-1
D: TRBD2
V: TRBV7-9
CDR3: CASSLGLAEQFF
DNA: TGTGCCAGCAGCCTCGGACTAGCTGAGCAGTTCTTC

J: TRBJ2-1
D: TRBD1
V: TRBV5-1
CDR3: CASSFQGADNEQFF
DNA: TGCGCCAGCAGCTTTCAGGGGGCGGACAATGAGCAGTTCTTC

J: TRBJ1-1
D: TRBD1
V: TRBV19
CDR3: CASSLRQGGYTEAFF
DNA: TGTGCCAGTAGTCTCCGACAGGGTGGGTACACTGAAGCTTTCTTT

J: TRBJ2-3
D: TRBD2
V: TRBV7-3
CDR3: CASAVAGGRTDTQYF
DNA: TGTGCCAGCGCCGTAGCGGGAGGTAGGACAGATACGCAGTATTTT

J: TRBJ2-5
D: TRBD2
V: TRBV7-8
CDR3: CANIPIKAGVETQYF
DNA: TGTGCAAATATCCCCATTAAAGCGGGAGTAGAGACCCAGTACTTC

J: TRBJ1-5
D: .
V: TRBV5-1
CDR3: CASSFYHRVKNPPQHF
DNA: TGCGCCAGCAGCTTTTACCACAGGGTCAAAAATCCGCCCCAGCATTTT

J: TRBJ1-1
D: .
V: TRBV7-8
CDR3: CASSLDSGDTEAFF
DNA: TGTGCCAGCAGCTTAGATAGCGGGGACACTGAAGCTTTCTTT

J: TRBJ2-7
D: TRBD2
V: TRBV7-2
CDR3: CASSLGFGAGVYEQYF
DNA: TGTGCCAGCAGCTTAGGTTTTGGGGCGGGAGTATACGAGCAGTACTTC

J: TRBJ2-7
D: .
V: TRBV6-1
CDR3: CASSESAGSYEQYF
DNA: TGTGCCAGCAGTGAATCAGCAGGCAGCTACGAGCAGTACTTC

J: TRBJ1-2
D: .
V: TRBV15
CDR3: CATSRVNRYGVYGYTF
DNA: TGTGCCACCAGCAGAGTAAACAGGTATGGGGTATATGGCTACACCTTC

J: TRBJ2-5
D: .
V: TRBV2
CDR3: CASSGQSRETQYF
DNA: TGTGCCAGCAGTGGTCAAAGCCGGGAGACCCAGTACTTC

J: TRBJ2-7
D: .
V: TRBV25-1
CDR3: CASSESLDSLQYF
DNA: TGTGCCAGCAGTGAATCTCTGGACAGTCTGCAGTACTTC

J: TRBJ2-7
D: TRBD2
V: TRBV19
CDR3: CASSTSRGTSTYEQYF
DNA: TGTGCCAGTAGTACCTCCAGAGGGACTAGCACCTACGAGCAGTACTTC

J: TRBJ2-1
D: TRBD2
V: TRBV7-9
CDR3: CASSFRGGELTKFF
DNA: TGTGCCAGCAGCTTTCGCGGGGGGGAACTAACTAAGTTCTTC

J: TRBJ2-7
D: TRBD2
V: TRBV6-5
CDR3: CASSPEAGGGGRQYF
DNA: TGTGCCAGCAGTCCGGAAGCGGGGGGCGGGGGGCGGCAGTACTTC

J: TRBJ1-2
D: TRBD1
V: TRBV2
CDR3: CASSRTGQKNYGYTF
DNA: TGTGCCAGCAGTCGGACGGGACAGAAGAACTATGGCTACACCTTC

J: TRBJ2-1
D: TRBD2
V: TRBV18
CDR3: CASSPGTSGLYNEQFF
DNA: TGTGCCAGCTCACCGGGGACTAGCGGGCTCTACAATGAGCAGTTCTTC

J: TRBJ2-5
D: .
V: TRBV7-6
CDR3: CASSVQETQYF
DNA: TGTGCCAGCAGCGTACAAGAGACCCAGTACTTC

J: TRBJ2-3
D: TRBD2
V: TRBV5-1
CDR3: CASSLMRETDTQYF
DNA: TGCGCCAGCTCCCTCATGCGGGAGACAGATACGCAGTATTTT

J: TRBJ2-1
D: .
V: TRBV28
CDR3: CASSSLVYPVLAYNEQFF
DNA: TGTGCCAGCAGTTCTCTCGTTTATCCCGTTTTAGCCTACAATGAGCAGTTCTTC

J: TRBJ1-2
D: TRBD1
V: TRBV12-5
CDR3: CARWTGYGYTF
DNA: TGTGCTAGGTGGACAGGCTATGGCTACACCTTC

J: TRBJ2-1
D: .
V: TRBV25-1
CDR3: CASSDWTAPREQFF
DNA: TGTGCCAGCAGTGACTGGACTGCCCCGAGGGAGCAGTTCTTC

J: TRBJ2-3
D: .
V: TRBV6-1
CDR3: CASELGRTDTQYF
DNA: TGTGCCAGCGAACTAGGTCGCACAGATACGCAGTATTTT

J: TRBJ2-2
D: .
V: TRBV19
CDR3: CASSMGLQVSGELFF
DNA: TGTGCCAGTAGTATGGGTCTACAGGTTTCGGGGGAGCTGTTTTTT

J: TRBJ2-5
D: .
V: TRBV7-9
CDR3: CASSFWTTQETQYF
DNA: TGTGCCAGCAGCTTCTGGACTACCCAAGAGACCCAGTACTTC

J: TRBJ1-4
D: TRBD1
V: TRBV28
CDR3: CASSNRDSNEKLFF
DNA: TGTGCCAGCAGTAACCGGGACAGTAATGAAAAACTGTTTTTT

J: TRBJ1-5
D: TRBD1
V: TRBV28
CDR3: CASTKNGQGTVQPQHF
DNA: TGTGCCAGCACAAAAAATGGACAGGGGACGGTTCAGCCCCAGCATTTT